The TCR beta chain described here comes from a study of blood T cell repertoires in COVID-19. The CDR3 extends over 14 amino acids. V was shortened by 9 bases and J by 6 bases, with 21 bases between the two germline ends. Germline V gene lookup returns CDR1 LNHNV and CDR2 YYDKDF (reference sequence). Libraries were prepared by immunoSEQ multiplex PCR; TCRdb keeps only in-frame clonotypes and omits some of them. Here the sample spans fewer than 350,000 clones, nearly 90% being singletons. The sequence came from a young woman with acute COVID-19. The chain couples TRBV15 to TRBJ2-7, with TRBD1 as a possible D gene (6 bases). The sequencing input was PBMCs or T cells enriched from blood (not recorded which). The CDR3 DNA reads as TGTGCCACAAGCTTGACCGGGACACCCCTCGAGCAGTACTTC. Its translation: CATSLTGTPLEQYF. The full variable domain, completed using reference TRBV15 and TRBJ2-7, is DAMVIQNPRYQVTQFGKPVTLSCSQTLNHNVMYWYQQKSSQAPKLLFHYYDKDFNNEADTPDNFQSRRPNTSFCFLDIRSPGLGDTAMYLCATSLTGTPLEQYFGPGTRLTVT.